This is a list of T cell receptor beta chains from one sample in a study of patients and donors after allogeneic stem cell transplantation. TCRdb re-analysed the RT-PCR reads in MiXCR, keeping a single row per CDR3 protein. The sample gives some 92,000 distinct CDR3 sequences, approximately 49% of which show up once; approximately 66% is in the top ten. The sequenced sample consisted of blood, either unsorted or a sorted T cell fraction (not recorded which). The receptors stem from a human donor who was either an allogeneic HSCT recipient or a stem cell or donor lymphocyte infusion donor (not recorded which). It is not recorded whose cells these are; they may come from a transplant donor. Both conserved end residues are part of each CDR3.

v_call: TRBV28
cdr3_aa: CASRRESLMNTEAFF

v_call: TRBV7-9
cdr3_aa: CASSTKGAGTEAFF

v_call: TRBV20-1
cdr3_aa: CSARDLGWDRRNIQYF

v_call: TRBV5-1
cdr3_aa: CASSPAGQGAPGEKLFF

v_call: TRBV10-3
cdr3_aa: CAISSSGTDTQYF

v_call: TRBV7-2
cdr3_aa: CASTSGGHTEAFF

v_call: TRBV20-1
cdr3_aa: CSARGRDNSPLHF

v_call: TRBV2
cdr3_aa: CASSEGGTGNQPQHF

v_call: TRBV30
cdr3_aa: CAWSGGRLSTEAFF

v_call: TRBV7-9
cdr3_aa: CASSLGGPNQPQHF

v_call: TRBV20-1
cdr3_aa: CSARVQRAHTMNTEAFF

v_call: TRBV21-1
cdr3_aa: CTCGAGAANEKLFF

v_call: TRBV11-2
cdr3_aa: CASSLVSAGVGEQFF